The 14 T cell receptor beta chains listed next were all sequenced from one sample in a study of T cell responses to AZD1222 COVID-19 vaccine (dated by TCRdb to about 2021). In the paper's terms, the time point label means: baseline before first vaccination. The library was generated by the immunoSEQ multiplex PCR assay. TCRdb re-hosts the immuneACCESS table, in-frame sequences only. Its copies lack some clones; in the studies checked, an unresolved V gene accounts for under half of them, and the cause for the rest is not known. For this sample there are 75,000 to 95,000 clones; around 83% appear just once. About 13% of the sample rests with the top ten. The source was peripheral blood, collected on day 0 of AZD1222 vaccination. Source of these receptors: an adult in good health.

The CDR3 sequence is CASSLGADQVAKNIQYF. In DNA, the CDR3 is TGTGCCAGCAGCTTAGGAGCAGACCAAGTAGCCAAAAACATTCAGTACTTC. This chain joins TRBV7-2 and TRBJ2-4; D is uncertain. Germline CDR1 and CDR2: SGHTA and FQGNSA. This CDR3 comprises 17 residues. V dropped 1 base and J dropped 0 bases, with 13 bases sitting between them.

This rearrangement joins TRBV6-5 to TRBJ1-1; 7 bases agree with TRBD1. This CDR3 has 14 amino acids. Germline V gene lookup returns CDR1 MNHEY and CDR2 SVGAGI. Unmatched junction bases numbered 5, after V lost 1 base and J lost 6 bases. The CDR3 nucleotides read TGTGCCAGCAGTTACTTCACCCAGGGGGCTGAAGCTTTCTTT. Amino acids: CASSYFTQGAEAFF.

This clone is a singleton in its sample. The DNA for the CDR3 is TGTGCCAGCAGGAGTGGGACTAGCGGATACAATGAGCAGTTCTTC. It yields the protein CASRSGTSGYNEQFF. The V gene is TRBV28, the J gene TRBJ2-1, with 11 bases matching TRBD2. CDR1 and CDR2 (germline): MDHEN, SYDVKM. The CDR3 consists of 15 residues. V shed 6 bases, J shed 4 bases, and the junction held 5 bases outside the gene matches.

This rearrangement joins TRBV5-4 to TRBJ1-2; no clear D. CDR3 length: 13 residues. Germline lookup yields CDR1 SGHNT and CDR2 YYREEE (reference sequence). V shed 2 bases and J shed 8 bases, with 13 bases lying between them. In DNA, the CDR3 is TGTGCCAGCAGCTTTGCCCTCGGCGGCGGCTACACCTTC. Translation gives CASSFALGGGYTF.

The chain uses TRBV19 and TRBJ2-6; D is ambiguous. CDR1 and CDR2 (germline): LNHDA, SQIVND (reference sequence). V dropped 2 bases and J dropped 0 bases, with 17 bases sitting between them. The CDR3 loop spans 19 amino acids. The CDR3 is CASSIHNDIRYSGANVLTF. The CDR3, as DNA: TGTGCCAGTAGTATACATAACGACATACGGTACTCTGGGGCCAACGTCCTGACTTTC. The full variable domain, with the rest looked up from reference TRBV19 and TRBJ2-6, is DGGITQSPKYLFRKEGQNVTLSCEQNLNHDAMYWYRQDPGQGLRLIYYSQIVNDFQKGDIAEGYSVSREKKESFPLTVTSAQKNPTAFYLCASSIHNDIRYSGANVLTFGAGSRLTVL.

The rearrangement joins TRBV6-6 to TRBJ2-1; maybe TRBD2 (6 bases). Trimming took off 2 bases at V and 8 bases at J, with 7 bases between the two ends. CDR3 length: 12 amino acids. From germline, CDR1 is MNHNY and CDR2 SVGAGI (reference sequence). In DNA form, the CDR3 reads TGTGCCAGCAGTTACACTAGCTATGAGCAGTTCTTC. It is translated as CASSYTSYEQFF.

V gene TRBV6-5 combines with J gene TRBJ1-1, with D hard to call. This CDR3 is built from 13 residues. Germline assignment: CDR1 MNHEY and CDR2 SVGAGI. The V and J ends lost 10 bases and 0 bases respectively, with 12 bases between them. DNA for the CDR3: TGTGCCACCTTCCCGCAGATGAACACTGAAGCTTTCTTT. It translates to CATFPQMNTEAFF.

The rearrangement joins TRBV3-1 (or the pseudogene TRBV3-2) to TRBJ1-2; D unresolved. Germline V gene lookup returns CDR1 LGHDT and CDR2 YNNKEL (reference sequence). CDR3 length: 15 amino acids. Between the trimmed V and J ends, which lost 3 bases and 4 bases, there was a span of 15 bases. The CDR3 here is CASSQEDRLGYGYTF. The CDR3, as DNA: TGTGCCAGCAGCCAGGAGGACCGGTTAGGCTATGGCTACACCTTC.

J is TRBJ1-2 and V is TRBV28, with 8 nucleotides matching TRBD1. Germline CDR1 reads MDHEN; CDR2 reads SYDVKM. Trimming at V came to 5 bases and at J to 8 bases, leaving 7 bases not matched to a gene. CDR3 size: 13 residues. CDR3 in DNA: TGTGCCAGCAGTACAGGGGGTGTGGGAGGCTACACCTTC. Amino acid sequence: CASSTGGVGGYTF.

J is TRBJ2-3 and V is TRBV7-2; perhaps TRBD1 as D (6 bases). The CDR3 extends over 15 amino acids. V gave up 5 bases and J gave up 4 bases, with 16 bases separating them. Per the germline V gene, CDR1 is SGHTA and CDR2 is FQGNSA. In DNA form, the CDR3 reads TGTGCCAGCAGCCTAAGACAGGTGGCGGCAGATACGCAGTATTTT. It is translated as CASSLRQVAADTQYF.

The gene calls are TRBV27 and TRBJ1-4; tentative D call: TRBD1 (5 bases). CDR1 is MNHEY and CDR2 is SMNVEV in the germline V gene (reference sequence). This CDR3 is 16 amino acids long. V lost 7 bases to trimming and J lost 3 bases, with 18 bases between them. The CDR3: CASTWDRRGANEKLFF. CDR3 nucleotides: TGTGCCAGCACCTGGGACCGCCGAGGGGCTAATGAAAAACTGTTTTTT.

CDR3 sequence: CASRDRDGNNSPLHF. CDR3 coding DNA: TGTGCCAGTAGGGACCGGGACGGCAATAATTCACCCCTCCACTTT. This rearrangement joins TRBV19 to TRBJ1-6, with a tentative D call TRBD1 (5 bases). V was cut by 6 bases and J by 5 bases, with 14 bases left in between. From germline, CDR1 is LNHDA and CDR2 SQIVND (reference sequence). The CDR3 consists of 15 residues. The full variable domain, rest sourced from reference TRBV19 and TRBJ1-6, is DGGITQSPKYLFRKEGQNVTLSCEQNLNHDAMYWYRQDPGQGLRLIYYSQIVNDFQKGDIAEGYSVSREKKESFPLTVTSAQKNPTAFYLCASRDRDGNNSPLHFGNGTRLTVT.

The chain is built from TRBV9 and TRBJ2-2, with D tentatively TRBD2 (6 bases). Trimming removed 6 bases from V and 5 bases from J, with 17 bases in between. In germline, CDR1 is SGDLS, CDR2 YYNGEE. CDR3 size: 15 residues. The CDR3 coding sequence is TGTGCCAGCACCCCACGGGGGTATCAGACCGGGGAGCTGTTTTTT. Amino acid sequence: CASTPRGYQTGELFF.

The rearrangement links TRBV10-3 to TRBJ1-2; D perhaps matches TRBD1 (5 bases). CDR1 ENHRY and CDR2 SYGVKD come from the germline V gene. Trimming removed 0 bases from V and 7 bases from J, with 12 bases in between. CDR3 length: 14 residues. The CDR3: CAISESGPSIGYTF. The CDR3 DNA reads TGTGCCATCAGTGAGTCGGGACCCAGCATTGGCTACACCTTC.